A single sample gave rise to the 10 T cell receptor beta chains below, sequenced in a study of blood T cell repertoires in COVID-19 (dated by TCRdb to 2018 to 2020). Library preparation employed the immunoSEQ multiplex PCR assay. The clones in this table, taken by TCRdb from immuneACCESS, are in-frame only. Not every clone is retained; where verified, under half of the shortfall comes from an unresolved V gene, and the cause of the rest is unknown. Counted in this sample were approximately 68,000 clones; roughly 88% of them appeared once. Around 2.7% of the sample rests with the top ten. The material sequenced was peripheral blood. Every receptor here comes from a man in his 70s with active or convalescent COVID-19.

The chain uses TRBV6-5 and TRBJ2-5; D gene ambiguous. Germline values: CDR1 MNHEY, CDR2 SVGAGI. Trimming removed 5 bases from V and 2 bases from J, with 9 bases in between. There are 13 residues in the CDR3. DNA for the CDR3: TGTGCCAGCAGTCCCTTGACACAAGAGACCCAGTACTTC. This sequence encodes CASSPLTQETQYF.

The chain employs TRBV4-2 and TRBJ2-3; D might be TRBD2 (6 bases). The V end was cut by 1 base, the J end by 0 bases, with 14 bases between. CDR3 length: 17 amino acids. Germline assignment: CDR1 LGHNA and CDR2 YNFKEQ. As DNA, the CDR3 is TGTGCCAGCAGCCAAGGGGGCGCGGGGAGTAGCACAGATACGCAGTATTTT. This sequence encodes CASSQGGAGSSTDTQYF.

This clone was counted a few times. V gene TRBV6-5 combines with J gene TRBJ2-5; TRBD1 matches 7 bases. Looked up from germline, CDR1 is MNHEY and CDR2 is SVGAGI. V gave up 7 bases and J gave up 3 bases; unmatched junction bases: 5. CDR3 size: 13 residues. CDR3 residues: CASNPTGKETQYF. Here the CDR3 DNA reads TGTGCCAGCAACCCGACAGGGAAAGAGACCCAGTACTTC.

The chain links TRBV19 to TRBJ2-1, with 9 bases aligning to TRBD2. The CDR3 runs 16 residues. The junction had 10 bases not matched to a gene; V was cut back by 5 bases and J by 5 bases. Germline CDR1 LNHDA, CDR2 SQIVND (reference sequence). The CDR3 region is CASSPRGRAVDNEQFF. CDR3 sequence (DNA): TGTGCCAGTAGTCCTCGCGGGAGGGCCGTAGACAATGAGCAGTTCTTC.

The chain recombines TRBV21-1 with TRBJ2-1; TRBD2 is the table's D call, not checked against the DNA. TRBV21-1 corresponds to a pseudogene. This CDR3 spans 17 amino acids. The CDR3 reads CASSKLGPGGPRYEQFF. As DNA, the CDR3 is TGTGCCAGCAGCAAATTGGGGCCGGGGGGGCCTAGGTATGAGCAGTTCTTC.

The rearrangement links TRBV6-5 to TRBJ1-2; D is perhaps TRBD1 (5 bases). The V and J ends lost 7 bases and 1 base respectively, with 16 bases between them. This CDR3 region has 15 residues. Looked up from germline, CDR1 is MNHEY and CDR2 is SVGAGI. In DNA form, the CDR3 reads TGTGCCAGCATCCCATGGGGGGGTCGTAACTATGGCTACACCTTC. Translation: CASIPWGGRNYGYTF.

The rearrangement links TRBV2 to TRBJ2-7; D unclear. CDR1 and CDR2 from the germline V gene are SNHLY and FYNNEI. This CDR3 contains 11 residues. Trimming took 6 bases from V and 4 from J, leaving 7 bases between them. DNA for the CDR3: TGTGCCAGCAGGGAGACGTACGAGCAGTACTTC. It specifies CASRETYEQYF. Complete variable domain (other parts from reference TRBV2 and TRBJ2-7): EPEVTQTPSHQVTQMGQEVILRCVPISNHLYFYWYRQILGQKVEFLVSFYNNEISEKSEIFDDQFSVERPDGSNFTLKIRSTKLEDSAMYFCASRETYEQYFGPGTRLTVT.

The V gene is TRBV6-5, the J gene TRBJ2-7; TRBD2 matches 7 bases. From germline, CDR1 is MNHEY and CDR2 SVGAGI. The CDR3 consists of 13 residues. V lost 7 bases and J lost 3; bases outside the gene matches: 6. Written as DNA, the CDR3 is TGTGCCAGCAACCTGGGGGGGGTCTACGAGCAGTACTTC. Protein product: CASNLGGVYEQYF.

The V and J genes are TRBV4-1 and TRBJ1-2; TRBD1 agrees at 7 bases. V gave up 1 base and J gave up 8 bases; unmatched junction bases: 13. Germline V CDR1 and CDR2: MGHRA, YSYEKL. There are 16 residues in the CDR3. The CDR3 DNA reads as TGCGCCAGCAGCCAAGCCGCCTTAGGACAGGCCCTGGGCTACACCTTC. It yields the protein CASSQAALGQALGYTF.

The CDR3 loop is CASSDSSRGVNTGELFF. CDR3 nucleotides: TGCGCCAGCAGTGATTCTTCTCGCGGAGTGAACACCGGGGAGCTGTTTTTT. This rearrangement joins TRBV10-1 to TRBJ2-2; unclear D gene. Per the germline V gene, CDR1 is WNHNN and CDR2 is SYGVQD (reference sequence). The V gene lost 3 bases and the J gene lost 1 base, with 15 bases spanning the gap. The CDR3 is made up of 17 amino acids.